This T cell receptor beta chain was profiled in a study of radiotherapy plus CTLA-4 blockade in lung cancer. Study-level results: TCR clones from tumors expanded in blood after radiotherapy plus ipilimumab. The best predictor of response was reported to be early blood T cell clone dynamics, with interferon-beta.

Focal radiation and CTLA-4 blockade (ipilimumab) were tested in chemo-refractory metastatic non-small-cell lung cancer patients. Comments on this clone: Antigen specificity is unknown.

Germline values: CDR1 LGHNA, CDR2 YSLEER. V lost 0 bases to trimming and J lost 4 bases, with 6 bases between them. The CDR3 covers 13 residues. Assay used: immunoSEQ multiplex PCR; TCRdb lists only in-frame clones, some missing. Here the sample spans about 120,000 clones, roughly 77% being singletons. This receptor was taken from a human donor with non-small cell lung cancer that progressed on radiotherapy plus ipilimumab. Some clones in this sample may be carry-over from other donors' samples. The sequencing used peripheral blood, collected from a patient treated with radiotherapy plus ipilimumab. The chain is built from TRBV4-3 and TRBJ2-5; unclear D gene. In DNA form, the CDR3 reads TGCGCCAGCAGCCAAGATCCCAGAGAGACCCAGTACTTC. Translating it yields CASSQDPRETQYF.